This TCR beta chain was found in a study of regulatory T cells in long-lasting Graves disease. Arm-PCR of CDR3 regions and iRepertoire HTBI primers were used to build TCR beta libraries. TCRdb passed the multiplex PCR reads through MiXCR, listing each CDR3 protein once. The table has 350,000 to 500,000 distinct CDR3 sequences, approximately 15% seen once. Trimming took 5 bases from V and 8 from J, leaving 25 bases between them. Germline V gene lookup returns CDR1 SGHTA and CDR2 FQGNSA. The CDR3 totals 17 residues. This clonotype occurred a few times. Its specificity is unknown. Study-level results: Favored gene segments in persistent disease were TRBV28, TRBJ1-2 and TRBJ2-5.

Time point here: newly diagnosed GD, antithyroid drugs for less than 3 months. PBMCs were the source of the RNA used for TCR sequencing. These data were also filed under a second study, of T cells in Graves' hyperthyroidism and ophthalmopathy. Per that paper: Ophthalmopathy was model-predicted a median around 6.7 months pre-onset.

The TCR comes from a woman aged 45-59 years with Graves disease. The starting material was peripheral blood mononuclear cells (PBMCs), obtained at new diagnosis, from a patient treated with antithyroid drugs. V gene TRBV7-2 combines with J gene TRBJ2-1; weak D call: TRBD1 (5 bases). The CDR3 region is CASSARIGERRAYEQFF. The DNA for the CDR3 is TGTGCCAGCAGCGCGCGAATAGGGGAACGCCGGGCCTATGAGCAGTTCTTC.